This is a list of T cell receptor beta chains from one sample in a study of blood T cell repertoires in COVID-19. Some clones are missing from TCRdb's copy, which holds only in-frame ones; the method was immunoSEQ multiplex PCR. This table holds around 250,000 clones, about 90% found once. The sequenced sample consisted of PBMCs or T cells enriched from blood (not recorded which). These receptors were obtained from a woman in her 40s who had been exposed to COVID-19. The CDR3 runs from the conserved cysteine through the conserved F or W. D genes are given only for firm matches. Where a row states a size, it is once, few, many or the class of an expanded clone; other rows omit it.

J gene	D gene	V gene	CDR3 length	clone size	CDR3 DNA	CDR3 protein
TRBJ1-3	TRBD1	TRBV15	16	-	TGTGCCACCAGCCTCGACAGGGGTTCAGCTGGAAACACCATATATTTT	CATSLDRGSAGNTIYF
TRBJ2-1	TRBD2	TRBV7-2	15	once	TGTGCCAGCAGCTCCCTAGCGGGGGGGCGAGGGGAGCAGTTCTTC	CASSSLAGGRGEQFF
TRBJ1-1	TRBD1	TRBV7-9	16	-	TGTGCCAGCAGCTTACCTGCCGGGACAGGGAGCACTGAAGCTTTCTTT	CASSLPAGTGSTEAFF
TRBJ1-2	-	TRBV3-1/TRBV3-2	15	-	TGTGCCAGCAGCCAGGCCGTTTACCCAAACTATGGCTACACCTTC	CASSQAVYPNYGYTF
TRBJ2-4	TRBD1	TRBV5-1	16	-	TGTGCCAGCAGCCCCAACAGGGGGAGCTTCCAAAACATTCAGTACTTC	CASSPNRGSFQNIQYF
TRBJ2-7	-	TRBV7-3	12	-	TGTGCCAGCAGACCACAGGGATACGAGCAGTACTTC	CASRPQGYEQYF
TRBJ1-2	-	TRBV5-1	15	-	TGCGCCAGCAGCTTGGAACCTAGAGACCTCTATGGCTACACCTTC	CASSLEPRDLYGYTF
TRBJ1-1	-	TRBV18	14	-	TGTGCCAGCTCATCGCAAACGGGAGACACTGAAGCTTTCTTT	CASSSQTGDTEAFF
TRBJ1-1	TRBD1	TRBV14	15	few	TGTGCCAGCAGCTGGGCCAGGGGGCTGAGCACTGAAGCTTTCTTT	CASSWARGLSTEAFF
TRBJ1-2	TRBD1	TRBV24-1	15	-	TGTGCCACCAGTTCCGACAGGGTGAAAGACTATGGCTACACCTTC	CATSSDRVKDYGYTF
TRBJ2-7	-	TRBV6-5	14	-	TGTGCCAGCAGTTACGGCAGGGGATCCTACGAGCAGTACTTC	CASSYGRGSYEQYF
TRBJ2-3	TRBD2	TRBV9	15	-	TGTGCCAGCAGCCCAGGGACTAGTAGCACAGATACGCAGTATTTT	CASSPGTSSTDTQYF
TRBJ1-6	-	TRBV11-2	15	-	TGTGCCAGCAGCTTAGAGGGCACCAATAATTCACCCCTCCACTTT	CASSLEGTNNSPLHF
TRBJ1-5	-	TRBV25-1	14	-	TGTGCCAGCAGTAGGGCAGGGGTGTATCAGCCCCAGCATTTT	CASSRAGVYQPQHF
TRBJ1-2	TRBD1	TRBV2	13	once	TGTGCCAGCAGTGCCGGGACAGGGGCGGGATACACCTTC	CASSAGTGAGYTF
TRBJ2-3	-	TRBV9	16	-	TGTGCCAGCAGCGTCGACGACCTCGGGTACACAGATACGCAGTATTTT	CASSVDDLGYTDTQYF
TRBJ1-1	-	TRBV10-3	14	-	TGTGCCATCAGTGGTGGGGCGCGGAACACTGAAGCTTTCTTT	CAISGGARNTEAFF
TRBJ2-3	-	TRBV9	16	-	TGTGCCAGCAGCGTAGGGCATATGACTAGCACAGATACGCAGTATTTT	CASSVGHMTSTDTQYF
TRBJ1-2	-	TRBV2	14	-	TGTGCCAGCAGTGAGCAGGCCTCAACCCAAGGCTACACCTTC	CASSEQASTQGYTF
TRBJ1-2	-	TRBV3-1/TRBV3-2	14	-	TGTGCCAGCAGCCAAGTCCTTGGGTCCGGGGGCTACACCTTC	CASSQVLGSGGYTF
TRBJ1-1	-	TRBV7-8	14	-	TGTGCCAGCAGCTTAGCCGGGGTATTAGGTGAAGCTTTCTTT	CASSLAGVLGEAFF
TRBJ1-1	-	TRBV7-2	15	-	TGTGCCAGCAGCTTGTACAGGCCCCAGGGAACTGAAGCTTTCTTT	CASSLYRPQGTEAFF
TRBJ2-2	-	TRBV6-5	15	-	TGTGCCAGCAGTCCGACAGGCCCCGACACCGGGGAGCTGTTTTTT	CASSPTGPDTGELFF
TRBJ1-6	-	TRBV28	14	-	TGTGCCAGCATGCGGCCGGCGAATAATTCACCCCTCCACTTT	CASMRPANNSPLHF